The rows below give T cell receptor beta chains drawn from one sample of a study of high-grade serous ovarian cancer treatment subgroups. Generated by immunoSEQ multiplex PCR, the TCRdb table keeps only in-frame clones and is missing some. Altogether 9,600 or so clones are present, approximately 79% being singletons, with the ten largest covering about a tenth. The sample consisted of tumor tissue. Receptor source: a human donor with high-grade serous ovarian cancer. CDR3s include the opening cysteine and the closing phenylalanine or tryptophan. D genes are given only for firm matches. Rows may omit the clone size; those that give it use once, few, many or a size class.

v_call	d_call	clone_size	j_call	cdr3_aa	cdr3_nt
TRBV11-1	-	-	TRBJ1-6	CASSLFSPRTDSPLHF	TGTGCCAGCAGCTTATTTTCGCCCAGGACGGATTCACCCCTCCACTTT
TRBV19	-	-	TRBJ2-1	CASSWGAGNEQFF	TGTGCCAGTAGTTGGGGCGCGGGCAATGAGCAGTTCTTC
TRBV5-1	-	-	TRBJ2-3	CASSQRLSGSTDTQYF	TGCGCCAGCAGCCAGCGACTGAGCGGGAGCACAGATACGCAGTATTTT
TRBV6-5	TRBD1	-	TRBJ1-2	CASSYPDGEGAATF	TGTGCCAGCAGTTACCCCGATGGGGAGGGGGCCGCCACCTTC
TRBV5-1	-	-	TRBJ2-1	CASSLAASSRNEQFF	TGCGCCAGCAGCTTGGCGGCTAGCTCCCGCAATGAGCAGTTCTTC
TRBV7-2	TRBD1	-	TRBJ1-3	CASSWGQGSNTIYF	TGTGCCAGCAGCTGGGGACAGGGGTCGAACACCATATATTTT
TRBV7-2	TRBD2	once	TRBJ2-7	CASKLAGGPNEQYF	TGTGCCAGCAAACTAGCGGGAGGGCCAAACGAGCAGTACTTC
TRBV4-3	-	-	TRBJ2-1	CASSQESIRTGFQHNEQFF	TGCGCCAGCAGCCAAGAATCTATACGAACGGGGTTTCAGCACAATGAGCAGTTCTTC
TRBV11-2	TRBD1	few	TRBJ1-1	CASSLGQGGPTEAFF	TGTGCCAGCAGCTTAGGACAGGGGGGTCCCACTGAAGCTTTCTTT
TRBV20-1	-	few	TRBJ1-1	CSARLVTEAFF	TGCAGTGCTAGATTGGTCACTGAAGCTTTCTTT
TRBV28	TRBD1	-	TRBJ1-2	CASRLPFGSAQGAQGDYGYTF	TGTGCCAGCAGACTACCCTTTGGCAGTGCGCAGGGGGCGCAGGGGGACTATGGCTACACCTTC
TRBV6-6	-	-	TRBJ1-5	CASSRQENQPQHF	TGTGCCAGCAGCCGACAGGAAAATCAGCCCCAGCATTTT
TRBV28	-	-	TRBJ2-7	CASSPDSLGEQYF	TGTGCCAGCAGTCCCGATAGCTTGGGAGAGCAGTACTTC
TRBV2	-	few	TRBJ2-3	CASTRERTDTQYF	TGTGCCAGCACACGGGAACGGACAGATACGCAGTATTTT
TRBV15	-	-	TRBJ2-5	CATSRDLGISEETQYF	TGTGCCACCAGCAGAGATTTAGGGATTTCGGAAGAGACCCAGTACTTC
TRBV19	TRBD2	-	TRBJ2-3	CASSPTGTSGRMRRMDTQYF	TGTGCCAGTAGTCCCACGGGGACTAGCGGGCGGATGCGACGCATGGATACGCAGTATTTT
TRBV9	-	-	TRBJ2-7	CASSVAGGTYEQYF	TGTGCCAGCAGCGTAGCGGGCGGAACCTACGAGCAGTACTTC
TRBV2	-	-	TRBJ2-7	CASSPRGSERAIGTVQYF	TGTGCCAGCAGTCCCCGGGGGAGCGAGAGGGCCATCGGTACGGTGCAGTACTTC
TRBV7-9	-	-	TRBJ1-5	CASSLVISGAQGQPQHF	TGTGCCAGCAGCTTAGTAATCTCAGGGGCTCAGGGGCAGCCCCAGCATTTT
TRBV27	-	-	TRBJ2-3	CASSLSGDTQYF	TGTGCCAGCAGTCTCTCTGGAGATACGCAGTATTTT
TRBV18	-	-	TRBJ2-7	CASSRDYEQYF	TGTGCCAGCTCACGGGACTACGAGCAGTACTTC
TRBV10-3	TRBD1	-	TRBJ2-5	CAMGQAQETQYF	TGTGCCATGGGACAGGCACAAGAGACCCAGTACTTC
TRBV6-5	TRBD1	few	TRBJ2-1	CASSLTGTGINEQFF	TGTGCCAGCAGTTTAACAGGGACAGGGATCAATGAGCAGTTCTTC
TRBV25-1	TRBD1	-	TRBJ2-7	CASSERTGGLSSYEQYF	TGTGCCAGCAGTGAGCGGACAGGGGGCCTAAGCTCCTACGAGCAGTACTTC
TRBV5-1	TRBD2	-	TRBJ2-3	CASSLGLGTSGTDTQYF	TGCGCCAGCAGCTTGGGATTGGGGACTAGCGGCACAGATACGCAGTATTTT
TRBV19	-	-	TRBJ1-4	CASSTGPFNEKLFF	TGTGCCAGTTCCACCGGGCCTTTTAATGAAAAACTGTTTTTT
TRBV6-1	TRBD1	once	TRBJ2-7	CASRMGQGSSYEQYF	TGTGCCAGCAGAATGGGACAGGGAAGCTCCTACGAGCAGTACTTC
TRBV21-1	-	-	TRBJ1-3	CASSKPRQGENTIYF	TGTGCCAGCAGCAAACCGCGACAGGGGGAAAACACCATATATTTT
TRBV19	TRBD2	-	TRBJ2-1	CASSFQAGGGGPRGEQFF	TGTGCCAGTAGTTTCCAAGCGGGGGGTGGCGGCCCCAGGGGAGAGCAGTTCTTC
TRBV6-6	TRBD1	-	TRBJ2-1	CASRTGGEKFF	TGTGCCAGCAGAACAGGGGGCGAAAAGTTCTTC
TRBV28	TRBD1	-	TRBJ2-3	CASGRTGEITDTQYF	TGTGCCAGCGGAAGGACAGGGGAGATCACAGATACGCAGTATTTT
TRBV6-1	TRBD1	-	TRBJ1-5	CASSGQVGQPQHF	TGTGCCAGCTCGGGACAGGTTGGTCAGCCCCAGCATTTT
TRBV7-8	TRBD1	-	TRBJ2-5	CASSEAGTGGRETQYF	TGTGCCAGCAGCGAAGCCGGGACAGGGGGCCGAGAGACCCAGTACTTC
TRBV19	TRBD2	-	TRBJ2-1	CASSIDRLAGVRNEQFF	TGTGCCAGTAGTATAGATCGGCTAGCGGGAGTCAGGAATGAGCAGTTCTTC
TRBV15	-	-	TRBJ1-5	CATSRDPGSNQPQHF	TGTGCCACCAGCAGAGATCCAGGGAGCAATCAGCCCCAGCATTTT
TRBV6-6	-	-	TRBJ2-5	CASRAGGQGETQYF	TGTGCCAGCAGAGCAGGAGGGCAGGGAGAGACCCAGTACTTC
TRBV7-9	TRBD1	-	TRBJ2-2	CASSSGQVNTGELFF	TGTGCCAGCAGCTCGGGACAGGTGAACACCGGGGAGCTGTTTTTT
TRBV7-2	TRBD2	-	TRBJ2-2	CASSLVAGGYTGELFF	TGTGCCAGCAGCTTAGTAGCGGGAGGGTACACCGGGGAGCTGTTTTTT
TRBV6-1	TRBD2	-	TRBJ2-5	CASSREGPLTQYF	TGTGCCAGCAGCCGGGAGGGCCCGTTGACCCAGTACTTC
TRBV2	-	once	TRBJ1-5	CASSGRGGQPQHF	TGTGCCAGCAGCGGCCGCGGCGGTCAGCCCCAGCATTTT
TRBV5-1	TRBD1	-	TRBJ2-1	CASSLVRQGFDNEQFF	TGCGCCAGCAGCTTGGTGAGACAGGGGTTCGACAATGAGCAGTTCTTC
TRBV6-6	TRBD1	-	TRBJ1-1	CASSWLGQAPEAFF	TGTGCCAGCAGTTGGCTAGGACAGGCCCCTGAAGCTTTCTTT
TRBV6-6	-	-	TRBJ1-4	CASSYGRAEKLFF	TGTGCCAGCAGTTACGGGCGTGCCGAAAAACTGTTTTTT
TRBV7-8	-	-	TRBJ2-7	CASSFVGNEQYF	TGTGCCAGCAGCTTTGTAGGGAACGAGCAGTACTTC
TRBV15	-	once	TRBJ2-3	CATSRGLSSTDTQYF	TGTGCCACCAGCAGGGGACTTTCTAGCACAGATACGCAGTATTTT
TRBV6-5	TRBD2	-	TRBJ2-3	CASSYRLAGGIDTQYF	TGTGCCAGCAGTTACCGACTAGCGGGAGGGATAGATACGCAGTATTTT
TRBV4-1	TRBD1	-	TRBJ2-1	CASSRQGVSGLSYNEQFF	TGCGCCAGCAGCCGACAGGGGGTCTCGGGACTCTCCTACAATGAGCAGTTCTTC
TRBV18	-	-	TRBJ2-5	CASSSDLETQYF	TGTGCCAGCTCATCCGACTTAGAGACCCAGTACTTC
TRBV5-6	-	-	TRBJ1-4	CASSLVTNEKLFF	TGTGCCAGCAGCTTGGTGACTAATGAAAAACTGTTTTTT
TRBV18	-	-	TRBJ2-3	CASSPRGGPDTQYF	TGTGCCAGCTCACCGCGAGGGGGGCCGGATACGCAGTATTTT
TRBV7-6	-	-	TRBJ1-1	CASSLARNTEAFF	TGTGCCAGCAGCTTAGCCAGGAACACTGAAGCTTTCTTT
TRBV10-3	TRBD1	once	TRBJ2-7	CAISQTGPYEQYF	TGTGCCATCAGCCAGACAGGGCCTTACGAGCAGTACTTC
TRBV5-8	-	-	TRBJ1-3	CASSHPQGKGAGNTIYF	TGTGCCAGCAGCCATCCCCAGGGGAAGGGAGCTGGAAACACCATATATTTT
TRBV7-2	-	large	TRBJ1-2	CASSPGPNYGYTF	TGTGCCAGCAGCCCAGGGCCGAACTATGGCTACACCTTC
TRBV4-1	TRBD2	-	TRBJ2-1	CASSRAGLPYNEQFF	TGCGCCAGCAGCCGCGCGGGACTACCCTACAATGAGCAGTTCTTC